These T cell receptor beta chains were read from a single sample in a study of T cell responses to AZD1222 COVID-19 vaccine. Using immunoSEQ multiplex PCR, the repertoire was profiled, and TCRdb retains in-frame clones only, with some absent. Found here are 150,000 to 200,000 clones, around 92% of them singletons; the top ten hold approximately 1.5%. The sample in question was peripheral blood, obtained on day 0 of AZD1222 vaccination. The origin of the receptors is an adult in good health. Both conserved end residues are part of each CDR3. Each record gives: CDR3 protein, CDR3 DNA, clone size, J gene, V gene, D gene. D genes are given only for firm matches. The listing skips clone size in some rows; elsewhere it reads once, few, many or a size class.

CDR3aa: CSAREVYGYTF
CDR3nt: TGCAGTGCTAGAGAGGTCTATGGCTACACCTTC
abundance: -
j_gene: TRBJ1-2
v_gene: TRBV20-1
d_gene: -

CDR3aa: CASSLVPDSYNEQFF
CDR3nt: TGCGCCAGCAGCTTGGTTCCGGATTCCTACAATGAGCAGTTCTTC
abundance: -
j_gene: TRBJ2-1
v_gene: TRBV5-1
d_gene: -

CDR3aa: CAIRQTGMSGYTF
CDR3nt: TGTGCCATCCGCCAGACAGGGATGAGTGGCTACACCTTC
abundance: -
j_gene: TRBJ1-2
v_gene: TRBV28
d_gene: TRBD1

CDR3aa: CASSLVDKNTGELFF
CDR3nt: TGTGCCAGCAGCTTAGTCGACAAGAACACCGGGGAGCTGTTTTTT
abundance: -
j_gene: TRBJ2-2
v_gene: TRBV7-9
d_gene: -

CDR3aa: CASSPYGQGFGSPLHF
CDR3nt: TGTGCCAGCAGCCCATACGGACAAGGTTTCGGTTCACCCCTCCACTTT
abundance: -
j_gene: TRBJ1-6
v_gene: TRBV7-9
d_gene: -

CDR3aa: CASSLGKGRNSPLHF
CDR3nt: TGTGCCAGCAGCTTGGGTAAGGGGAGGAATTCACCCCTCCACTTT
abundance: -
j_gene: TRBJ1-6
v_gene: TRBV7-6
d_gene: -

CDR3aa: CASSPREGYNEQFF
CDR3nt: TGTGCCAGCAGCCCTCGGGAGGGGTACAATGAGCAGTTCTTC
abundance: -
j_gene: TRBJ2-1
v_gene: TRBV11-3
d_gene: TRBD2

CDR3aa: CASSQDRGREKLFF
CDR3nt: TGTGCCAGCAGCCAGGACAGGGGCAGGGAAAAACTGTTTTTT
abundance: -
j_gene: TRBJ1-4
v_gene: TRBV6-6
d_gene: TRBD1

CDR3aa: CASRGQISSYEQYF
CDR3nt: TGCGCCAGCAGGGGACAGATAAGCTCCTACGAGCAGTACTTC
abundance: -
j_gene: TRBJ2-7
v_gene: TRBV10-2
d_gene: TRBD1

CDR3aa: CASNPGTATNEKLFF
CDR3nt: TGTGCCAGCAACCCCGGGACAGCAACTAATGAAAAACTGTTTTTT
abundance: -
j_gene: TRBJ1-4
v_gene: TRBV19
d_gene: TRBD1

CDR3aa: CASSYRALELDTQYF
CDR3nt: TGTGCCAGCAGTTACCGGGCCCTAGAATTGGATACGCAGTATTTT
abundance: -
j_gene: TRBJ2-3
v_gene: TRBV6-5
d_gene: -

CDR3aa: CASSSQRGRNTGELFF
CDR3nt: TGTGCCAGCAGCTCCCAGCGGGGGAGAAACACCGGGGAGCTGTTTTTT
abundance: -
j_gene: TRBJ2-2
v_gene: TRBV7-3
d_gene: TRBD2

CDR3aa: CASSESRNYGYTF
CDR3nt: TGTGCCAGCAGTGAGAGCAGGAACTATGGCTACACCTTC
abundance: once
j_gene: TRBJ1-2
v_gene: TRBV2
d_gene: -

CDR3aa: CASSYSAGPFNSPLHF
CDR3nt: TGTGCCAGCAGTTACTCCGCCGGGCCCTTTAATTCACCCCTCCACTTT
abundance: -
j_gene: TRBJ1-6
v_gene: TRBV6-5
d_gene: -

CDR3aa: CASSPGPLNQPQHF
CDR3nt: TGTGCCAGCAGCCCGGGACCACTCAATCAGCCCCAGCATTTT
abundance: -
j_gene: TRBJ1-5
v_gene: TRBV3-1/TRBV3-2
d_gene: -

CDR3aa: CASSLDQKLNTEAFF
CDR3nt: TGTGCCAGCAGCTTAGATCAGAAGTTGAACACTGAAGCTTTCTTT
abundance: -
j_gene: TRBJ1-1
v_gene: TRBV11-2
d_gene: -

CDR3aa: CATSRDSAGLNQPQHF
CDR3nt: TGTGCCACCAGCAGAGATTCGGCAGGTCTCAATCAGCCCCAGCATTTT
abundance: -
j_gene: TRBJ1-5
v_gene: TRBV15
d_gene: -

CDR3aa: CASSQDYRGISVGGYTF
CDR3nt: TGCGCCAGCAGCCAAGATTACAGGGGAATCTCCGTTGGTGGCTACACCTTC
abundance: -
j_gene: TRBJ1-2
v_gene: TRBV4-3
d_gene: TRBD1

CDR3aa: CASTWGHSVLGYTF
CDR3nt: TGTGCCAGCACTTGGGGACATTCGGTCCTTGGCTACACCTTC
abundance: -
j_gene: TRBJ1-2
v_gene: TRBV28
d_gene: -

CDR3aa: CASPDSSNSPLHF
CDR3nt: TGTGCCAGCCCGGACAGTTCGAATTCACCCCTCCACTTT
abundance: -
j_gene: TRBJ1-6
v_gene: TRBV21-1
d_gene: -

CDR3aa: CASSLGGQPQHF
CDR3nt: TGTGCCAGCAGTTTGGGGGGACAGCCCCAGCATTTT
abundance: -
j_gene: TRBJ1-5
v_gene: TRBV12-3/TRBV12-4
d_gene: -

CDR3aa: CASSYRGQRGYGYTF
CDR3nt: TGTGCCAGCAGTTACAGGGGTCAGCGGGGCTATGGCTACACCTTC
abundance: -
j_gene: TRBJ1-2
v_gene: TRBV6-5
d_gene: -

CDR3aa: CASRSIRGQNTDTQYF
CDR3nt: TGTGCCAGCAGATCCATTAGGGGGCAAAACACAGATACGCAGTATTTT
abundance: -
j_gene: TRBJ2-3
v_gene: TRBV6-4
d_gene: TRBD1

CDR3aa: CASRLPFSGIYGYTF
CDR3nt: TGTGCAAGTCGCTTACCATTTTCAGGGATCTATGGCTACACCTTC
abundance: once
j_gene: TRBJ1-2
v_gene: TRBV12-2
d_gene: -

CDR3aa: CASSQLRGRTEAFF
CDR3nt: TGTGCCAGCAGCCAGCTCAGGGGTAGGACTGAAGCTTTCTTT
abundance: -
j_gene: TRBJ1-1
v_gene: TRBV14
d_gene: -

CDR3aa: CASSQDYGFSTGVGRNGYTF
CDR3nt: TGCGCCAGCAGCCAAGATTACGGATTCTCAACAGGGGTGGGCCGGAATGGCTACACCTTC
abundance: once
j_gene: TRBJ1-2
v_gene: TRBV4-3
d_gene: TRBD1

CDR3aa: CASRGQNTEAFF
CDR3nt: TGTGCCAGCAGGGGACAGAACACTGAAGCTTTCTTT
abundance: once
j_gene: TRBJ1-1
v_gene: TRBV2
d_gene: -

CDR3aa: CASSLNSGTGNYGYTF
CDR3nt: TGTGCCAGCAGTCTGAACTCCGGGACAGGGAACTATGGCTACACCTTC
abundance: -
j_gene: TRBJ1-2
v_gene: TRBV27
d_gene: TRBD1

CDR3aa: CAAGQRQETQYF
CDR3nt: TGCGCCGCAGGACAGAGACAAGAGACCCAGTACTTC
abundance: -
j_gene: TRBJ2-5
v_gene: TRBV10-2
d_gene: -

CDR3aa: CASSPPGDLEAFF
CDR3nt: TGCGCCAGCAGCCCTCCGGGGGATCTAGAAGCTTTCTTT
abundance: -
j_gene: TRBJ1-1
v_gene: TRBV5-1
d_gene: -

CDR3aa: CATTGQISGANVLTF
CDR3nt: TGTGCCACCACGGGACAGATCTCTGGGGCCAACGTCCTGACTTTC
abundance: -
j_gene: TRBJ2-6
v_gene: TRBV15
d_gene: TRBD1